The 20 T cell receptor beta chains in this list originate from one sample, sequenced in a study of shared clonotypes between healthy human individuals. Terminally differentiated effector memory CD45RA+ cells were excluded from the naive CD8 cells, which were CD45RO-negative and positively selected for CCR7. TCRdb's table, derived via immunoSEQ multiplex PCR, lists solely in-frame clones and lacks some. The sample includes around 1,900,000 clones, around 95% of them seen just once. The source material was naive CD8+ T cells from PBMCs. The source of these receptors is a young man in good health. Some clones in this sample may be carry-over from other donors' samples.

The chain employs TRBV11-2 and TRBJ1-5; 10 nucleotides align to TRBD1. Trimming removed 2 bases from V and 6 bases from J; junction bases left unmatched: 1. This CDR3 spans 14 amino acids. The germline CDR1 and CDR2 sequences are SGHAT and FQNNGV. The CDR3 region has the DNA TGTGCCAGCAGCTTACGGACAGGGGGTCAGCCCCAGCATTTT. Its translation: CASSLRTGGQPQHF.

The chain uses TRBV2 and TRBJ2-1; possibly TRBD2 for D (6 bases). Germline lookup yields CDR1 SNHLY and CDR2 FYNNEI. This CDR3 comprises 13 residues. The germline V and J ends were trimmed by 8 bases and 4 bases, with 12 bases remaining between them. Here the CDR3 reads CASSGGTYNEQFF. In DNA form, the CDR3 reads TGTGCCAGCTCGGGCGGGACTTACAATGAGCAGTTCTTC.

V usage is TRBV9 and J usage is TRBJ2-2; a weak D match, TRBD2 (6 bases). Germline CDR1 reads SGDLS; CDR2 reads YYNGEE. Trimming stripped 4 bases from V and 6 bases from J, with 16 bases between. There are 15 residues in the CDR3. In DNA form, the CDR3 reads TGTGCCAGCAGCTTCCAGGGACTCCTTTCCGGGGAGCTGTTTTTT. Translating gives CASSFQGLLSGELFF. Supplemented by reference TRBV9 and TRBJ2-2, the full variable domain reads DSGVTQTPKHLITATGQRVTLRCSPRSGDLSVYWYQQSLDQGLQFLIQYYNGEERAKGNILERFSAQQFPDLHSELNLSSLELGDSALYFCASSFQGLLSGELFFGEGSRLTVL.

The chain is built from TRBV5-1 and TRBJ2-5, with D unresolved. The CDR3 is 11 amino acids. Germline V lookup: CDR1 SGHRS, CDR2 YFSETQ. The ends were cut back, 6 bases at V and 3 bases at J, with 6 bases in the middle. The CDR3 protein is CASMGKETQYF. DNA for the CDR3: TGCGCCAGCATGGGAAAAGAGACCCAGTACTTC.

The rearrangement joins TRBV27 to TRBJ2-2; D call uncertain. This CDR3 comprises 13 residues. The germline CDR1 and CDR2 sequences are MNHEY and SMNVEV (reference sequence). V was pared by 2 bases and J by 5 bases, with 6 bases between. This CDR3 reads CASSLMTTGELFF. In DNA, the CDR3 is TGTGCCAGCAGTTTAATGACTACCGGGGAGCTGTTTTTT.

This chain links TRBV5-4 with TRBJ1-1; maybe TRBD1 (6 bases). CDR3 length equals 13 residues. Trimming stripped 2 bases from V and 4 bases from J, with 9 bases between. Per germline, CDR1 SGHNT and CDR2 YYREEE (reference sequence). CDR3 DNA sequence: TGTGCCAGCAGCTTTTTAGGGGGCACTGAAGCTTTCTTT. Translation gives CASSFLGGTEAFF.

The genes are TRBV28 and TRBJ2-5; D is unclear. The end of the DNA fits TRBJ2-7 better, so the J call may be wrong. The CDR3 is 18 residues long. Germline values: CDR1 MDHEN, CDR2 SYDVKM. CDR3 in DNA: TGTGCCAGCAGTTTGGCGTATTCAGCCAGGTACCTCTCCTACGAGCAGTACTTC. This codes for CASSLAYSARYLSYEQYF.

The gene calls are TRBV9 and TRBJ2-1, with D possibly called TRBD1 or TRBD2 (5 bases each). The length of the CDR3 is 15 residues. Germline lookup yields CDR1 SGDLS and CDR2 YYNGEE. The ends were cut back, 4 bases at V and 4 bases at J, with 15 bases in the middle. This CDR3 reads CASSPTGRRYNEQFF. In DNA, the CDR3 is TGTGCCAGCAGCCCAACGGGACGACGATACAATGAGCAGTTCTTC.

This clone was detected once. The chain has TRBV7-9 and TRBJ2-4; D is unclear. V shed 3 bases and J shed 0 bases, with 9 bases lying between them. The CDR3 is 15 amino acids. Germline-derived CDR1 and CDR2 are SEHNR and FQNEAQ (reference sequence). The CDR3 sequence: CASSFVDGAKNIQYF. CDR3 sequence (DNA): TGTGCCAGCAGCTTCGTTGACGGAGCCAAAAACATTCAGTACTTC.

V and J are TRBV4-2 and TRBJ1-1; D may be TRBD1 (6 bases). This CDR3 spans 16 amino acids. Germline CDR1 is LGHNA and CDR2 is YNFKEQ. Trimming pared 0 bases from V and 7 bases from J, leaving 18 bases between. The CDR3: CASSQEGIGGVFEAFF. CDR3 in DNA: TGTGCCAGCAGCCAAGAAGGGATAGGGGGGGTTTTTGAAGCTTTCTTT.

This clone was seen more than once but under ten times. The V gene is TRBV6-6, the J gene TRBJ1-1; D not resolved. The V and J ends lost 6 bases and 4 bases respectively, with 6 bases between them. CDR1 and CDR2 (germline): MNHNY, SVGAGI (reference sequence). This CDR3 contains 11 residues. CDR3 nucleotides: TGTGCCAGCAGCCATCTCACTGAAGCTTTCTTT. Translating it yields CASSHLTEAFF.

This clone was found a few times. J is TRBJ2-2 and V is TRBV10-3, with D possibly TRBD1 on 6 matching bases. V was trimmed by 5 bases and J by 2 bases, leaving 9 bases between them. Looked up from germline, CDR1 is ENHRY and CDR2 is SYGVKD. The CDR3 is 14 residues long. The DNA of the CDR3 is TGTGCCATCAGTCGGGACACCAACACCGGGGAGCTGTTTTTT. This sequence encodes CAISRDTNTGELFF.

CDR3 region: CASSPPSGGVTEAFF. The CDR3 DNA sequence: TGTGCCAGCAGTCCCCCTTCAGGGGGGGTCACTGAAGCTTTCTTT. V gene TRBV28 combines with J gene TRBJ1-1; the match to TRBD1 covers 7 bases. Trimming at V came to 5 bases and at J to 4 bases, leaving 10 bases not matched to a gene. Germline loops: CDR1 MDHEN, CDR2 SYDVKM. This CDR3 has 15 residues. The full variable domain, rest sourced from reference TRBV28 and TRBJ1-1, is DVKVTQSSRYLVKRTGEKVFLECVQDMDHENMFWYRQDPGLGLRLIYFSYDVKMKEKGDIPEGYSVSREKKERFSLILESASTNQTSMYLCASSPPSGGVTEAFFGQGTRLTVV.

The J gene is TRBJ2-7, the V gene TRBV19, with D perhaps TRBD1 (6 bases). Germline loops: CDR1 LNHDA, CDR2 SQIVND (reference sequence). The length of the CDR3 is 14 residues. With 6 bases removed from V and 0 bases from J, the gap between germline ends came to 12 bases. DNA for the CDR3: TGTGCCAGTAGCTCAAGGGGGATCTCCTACGAGCAGTACTTC. It encodes CASSSRGISYEQYF.

The chain recombines TRBV7-2 with TRBJ1-2; D possibly corresponds to TRBD1 (6 bases). Deletions cut 6 bases from V and 4 bases from J, with 15 bases between. Germline V gene sequence: CDR1 SGHTA, CDR2 FQGNSA. The CDR3 contains 14 residues. The CDR3 DNA follows: TGTGCCAGCAGTCATCGGGACACACGCTATGGCTACACCTTC. It encodes CASSHRDTRYGYTF.

V and J are TRBV12-5 and TRBJ1-2; 8 bases match TRBD1. Germline trimming cut 1 base from V and 3 bases from J; bases unmatched to any gene: 7. The CDR3 has 16 residues. Germline CDR1 reads LGHNT; CDR2 reads FRNRAP. This CDR3 reads CASGLDGQGLYYGYTF. The CDR3 coding sequence is TGTGCTAGTGGTTTGGACGGACAGGGACTATACTATGGCTACACCTTC.

The chain joins TRBV2 to TRBJ2-1; D gene ambiguous. V dropped 7 bases and J dropped 0 bases, with 10 bases sitting between them. The CDR3 is 14 residues long. Looked up from germline, CDR1 is SNHLY and CDR2 is FYNNEI. CDR3 coding DNA: TGTGCCAGCAACGTACTCCTCTCCTACAATGAGCAGTTCTTC. Translation gives CASNVLLSYNEQFF. The full variable domain, in which reference TRBV2 and TRBJ2-1 provide the parts outside the CDR3, is EPEVTQTPSHQVTQMGQEVILRCVPISNHLYFYWYRQILGQKVEFLVSFYNNEISEKSEIFDDQFSVERPDGSNFTLKIRSTKLEDSAMYFCASNVLLSYNEQFFGPGTRLTVL.

V usage is TRBV4-2 and J usage is TRBJ2-7, with 10 nucleotides matching TRBD2. CDR3 size: 18 residues. Unmatched junction bases numbered 13, after V lost 0 bases and J lost 5 bases. The germline gives CDR1 LGHNA, CDR2 YNFKEQ. The DNA of the CDR3 is TGTGCCAGCAGCCAAGAGGCCCCTCCTAGCGGGAGTGGCGACGAGCAGTACTTC. This gives the protein CASSQEAPPSGSGDEQYF.

The chain has TRBV4-1 and TRBJ2-1; D gene unclear. V lost 1 base to trimming and J lost 5 bases, with 12 bases between them. The CDR3 has 15 amino acids. Germline V CDR1 and CDR2: MGHRA, YSYEKL. The CDR3 loop reads CASSQVWNPNNEQFF. The CDR3 DNA sequence: TGCGCCAGCAGCCAAGTTTGGAATCCGAACAATGAGCAGTTCTTC.

The rearrangement links TRBV5-6 to TRBJ2-1; D may be TRBD1 (5 bases). With 4 bases removed from V and 4 bases from J, the gap between germline ends came to 9 bases. This CDR3 spans 13 amino acids. CDR1 is SGHDT, CDR2 YYEEEE, per germline. The DNA for the CDR3 is TGTGCCAGCAGCAAGAAGGGGTACAATGAGCAGTTCTTC. This gives the protein CASSKKGYNEQFF.